The 16 T cell receptor beta chains below come from one sample, sequenced in a study of monozygotic twins with cystic fibrosis. Only in-frame clones appear in the TCRdb table, and some are missing; sequencing was by immunoSEQ multiplex PCR. The sample holds around 10,000 clones, roughly nine tenths seen once. Sequenced material: blood. These receptors came from a boy aged 2 to 10 with cystic fibrosis.

The chain combines TRBV2 with TRBJ2-1; perhaps TRBD2 as D (5 bases). The germline V gene encodes CDR1 SNHLY and CDR2 FYNNEI. V dropped 6 bases and J dropped 7 bases, with 10 bases sitting between them. CDR3 length: 12 residues. CDR3 residues: CASSRRGNEQFF. DNA for the CDR3: TGTGCCAGCAGCCGACGGGGAAATGAGCAGTTCTTC.

V gene TRBV4-1 combines with J gene TRBJ2-1; no clear D. Germline CDR1 and CDR2: MGHRA and YSYEKL. This CDR3 has 20 amino acids. Between the trimmed V and J ends, which lost 0 bases and 0 bases, there was a span of 21 bases. The CDR3 reads CASSQDRAPRAGSSYNEQFF. The CDR3 DNA sequence: TGCGCCAGCAGCCAAGATAGAGCCCCTCGAGCAGGCAGCTCCTACAATGAGCAGTTCTTC.

The chain recombines TRBV18 with TRBJ2-1; no reliable D call. The CDR3 covers 13 residues. The germline V gene encodes CDR1 KGHSH and CDR2 LQKENI. With 3 bases removed from V and 0 bases from J, the gap between germline ends came to 3 bases. The CDR3 nucleotides read TGTGCCAGCTCACCGACCTCCTACAATGAGCAGTTCTTC. Its protein is CASSPTSYNEQFF.

This chain links TRBV11-2 with TRBJ2-7, with 9 bases lining up with TRBD1. V lost 4 bases, J lost 8 bases, and 12 bases stayed unmatched. This CDR3 has 15 amino acids. Germline values: CDR1 SGHAT, CDR2 FQNNGV. In DNA, the CDR3 is TGTGCCAGCAGCTCGTTACAGGGGGCGTTAGTTCAGCAGTACTTC. The encoded protein is CASSSLQGALVQQYF.

The chain is built from TRBV9 and TRBJ1-4; D gene uncertain. CDR3 length: 13 residues. Trimming left V 0 bases short and J 14 bases short, with 14 bases between. Germline V CDR1 and CDR2: SGDLS, YYNGEE. CDR3 nucleotides: TGTGCCAGCAGCGTAGTTTCTGGTTCGCGGCTGTTTTTT. It encodes CASSVVSGSRLFF.

This chain joins TRBV11-2 and TRBJ2-1; D gene uncertain. CDR3 size: 12 residues. Trimming pared 5 bases from V and 7 bases from J, leaving 9 bases between. CDR1 is SGHAT and CDR2 is FQNNGV in the germline V gene. The CDR3, as DNA: TGTGCCAGCAGCCCGACTGCGAATGAGCAGTTCTTC. It encodes CASSPTANEQFF.

The chain joins TRBV18 to TRBJ1-1; 9 nucleotides agree with TRBD1. The V and J ends lost 3 bases and 4 bases, in that order; junction bases with no gene match: 9. The CDR3 loop spans 16 amino acids. Germline V gives CDR1 KGHSH, CDR2 LQKENI. CDR3 in amino acids: CASSPLDRGSLTEAFF. The CDR3 DNA follows: TGTGCCAGCTCACCGTTAGACAGGGGGTCGCTCACTGAAGCTTTCTTT. Drawing the rest from reference TRBV18 and TRBJ1-1, the complete variable domain is NAGVMQNPRHLVRRRGQEARLRCSPMKGHSHVYWYRQLPEEGLKFMVYLQKENIIDESGMPKERFSAEFPKEGPSILRIQQVVRGDSAAYFCASSPLDRGSLTEAFFGQGTRLTVV.

This clone is a singleton in its sample. The V and J genes are TRBV9 and TRBJ1-6; the D is unclear. The CDR3 consists of 14 residues. Germline CDR1 SGDLS, CDR2 YYNGEE. The V and J ends lost 2 bases and 4 bases respectively, with 7 bases between them. CDR3 loop: CASSVAPYNSPLHF. CDR3 nucleotides: TGTGCCAGCAGCGTCGCGCCTTATAATTCACCCCTCCACTTT.

This clone was detected only a few times. V is TRBV5-1 and J is TRBJ2-3; no definite D call. Deletions cut 4 bases from V and 0 bases from J, with 6 bases between. Germline V gives CDR1 SGHRS, CDR2 YFSETQ. The CDR3 consists of 13 residues. The CDR3 here is CASSQGSTDTQYF. The CDR3 DNA reads TGCGCCAGCAGCCAAGGAAGCACAGATACGCAGTATTTT.

The gene calls are TRBV11-3 and TRBJ2-7; weak D call: TRBD2 (5 bases). The CDR3 length is 15 residues. Trimming shortened V by 8 bases and J by 2 bases, and 19 bases separated the two germline ends. The germline gives CDR1 SGHNT, CDR2 YENEEA. The CDR3 is CASGLPLNGAYEQYV. CDR3 in DNA: TGTGCCAGCGGGCTCCCCTTAAACGGGGCCTACGAGCAGTACGTC.

The DNA for the CDR3 is TGTGCCAGCAAGGTGGGAGGACAGAGATACGAGCAGTACTTC. Translating it yields CASKVGGQRYEQYF. This rearrangement joins TRBV6-5 to TRBJ2-7, with D perhaps matching TRBD1 or TRBD2 (6 bases each). Germline CDR1 MNHEY, CDR2 SVGAGI. Trimming removed 7 bases from V and 4 bases from J, with 17 bases in between. This CDR3 is built from 14 residues.

This clone showed up just once. The genes are TRBV5-1 and TRBJ1-2; no clear D. The germline CDR1 and CDR2 sequences are SGHRS and YFSETQ. The V and J ends lost 4 bases and 6 bases respectively, with 10 bases between them. This CDR3 contains 12 residues. The CDR3 region is CASSEDFDGYTF. For the CDR3, the DNA is TGCGCCAGCAGCGAGGACTTTGATGGCTACACCTTC. The full variable domain, with the rest looked up from reference TRBV5-1 and TRBJ1-2, is KAGVTQTPRYLIKTRGQQVTLSCSPISGHRSVSWYQQTPGQGLQFLFEYFSETQRNKGNFPGRFSGRQFSNSRSEMNVSTLELGDSALYLCASSEDFDGYTFGSGTRLTVV.

The rearrangement links TRBV11-3 to TRBJ1-1; no definite D call. CDR1 SGHNT and CDR2 YENEEA come from the germline V gene. This CDR3 is 14 amino acids long. CDR3 nucleotide sequence: TGTGCTTCACGGAGTCTTCCCGAAAACACTGAAGCTTTCTTT. Its protein is CASRSLPENTEAFF.

CDR3 DNA sequence: TGCGCCAGCAGCCAAGAGTGGTTAGCGGGGGGGCAGGGAACGCAGTATTTT. It translates to CASSQEWLAGGQGTQYF. The rearrangement joins TRBV4-3 to TRBJ2-3, with 11 positions matching TRBD2. V was clipped by 0 bases and J by 9 bases; unmatched bases: 11. This CDR3 has 17 amino acids. CDR1 and CDR2 (germline): LGHNA, YSLEER.

The rearrangement links TRBV4-1 to TRBJ2-5; 13 nucleotides line up with TRBD2. CDR1 is MGHRA and CDR2 is YSYEKL in the germline V gene. The CDR3 length is 19 residues. J gave up 5 bases and V 4 bases, and 16 bases lay outside the gene matches. CDR3 sequence reads: CASSRGGLAGASGSETQYF. The DNA for the CDR3 is TGCGCCAGCAGCCGAGGAGGACTAGCGGGGGCTAGTGGGAGTGAGACCCAGTACTTC.

This chain joins TRBV7-9 and TRBJ1-3; D ambiguous. The germline gives CDR1 SEHNR, CDR2 FQNEAQ (reference sequence). V dropped 1 base and J dropped 6 bases, with 13 bases sitting between them. CDR3 size: 15 residues. CDR3 in DNA: TGTGCCAGCAGCTTAGTATGGGAATCGGCAAACACCATATATTTT. Translation gives CASSLVWESANTIYF.